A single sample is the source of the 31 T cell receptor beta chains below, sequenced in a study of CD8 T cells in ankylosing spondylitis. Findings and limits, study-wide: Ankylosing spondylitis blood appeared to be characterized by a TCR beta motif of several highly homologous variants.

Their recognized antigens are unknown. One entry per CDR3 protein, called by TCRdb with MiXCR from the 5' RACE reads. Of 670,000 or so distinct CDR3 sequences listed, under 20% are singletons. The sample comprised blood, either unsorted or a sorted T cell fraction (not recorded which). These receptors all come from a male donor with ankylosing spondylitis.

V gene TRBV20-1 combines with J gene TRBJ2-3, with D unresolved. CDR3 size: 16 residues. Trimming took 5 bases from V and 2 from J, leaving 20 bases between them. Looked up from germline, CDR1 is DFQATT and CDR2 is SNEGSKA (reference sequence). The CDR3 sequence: CSASHFPQQITDTQYF. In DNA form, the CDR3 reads TGCAGTGCTTCGCATTTCCCCCAACAAATCACAGATACGCAGTATTTT.

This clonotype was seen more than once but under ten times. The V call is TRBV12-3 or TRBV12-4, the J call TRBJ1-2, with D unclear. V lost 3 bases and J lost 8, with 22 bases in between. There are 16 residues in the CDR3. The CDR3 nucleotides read TGTGCCAGCAGTTTTTTTTCCTCCAACCAACGGCTAGGCTACACCTTC. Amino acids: CASSFFSSNQRLGYTF.

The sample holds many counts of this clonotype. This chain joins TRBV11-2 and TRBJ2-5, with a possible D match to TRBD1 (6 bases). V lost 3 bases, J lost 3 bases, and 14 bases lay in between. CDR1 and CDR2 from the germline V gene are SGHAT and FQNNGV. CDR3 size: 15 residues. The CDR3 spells CASSFSSYREETQYF. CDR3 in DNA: TGTGCCAGCAGCTTCTCCTCCTACAGGGAAGAGACCCAGTACTTC. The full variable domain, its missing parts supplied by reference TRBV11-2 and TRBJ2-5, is EAGVAQSPRYKIIEKRQSVAFWCNPISGHATLYWYQQILGQGPKLLIQFQNNGVVDDSQLPKDRFSAERLKGVDSTLKIQPAKLEDSAVYLCASSFSSYREETQYFGPGTRLLVL.

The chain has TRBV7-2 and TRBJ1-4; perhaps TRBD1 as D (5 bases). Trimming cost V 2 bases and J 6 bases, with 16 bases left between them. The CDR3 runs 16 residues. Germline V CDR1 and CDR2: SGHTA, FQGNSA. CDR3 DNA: TGTGCCAGCAGCTTATTGTCCACCTCCAGGGATGAAAAACTGTTTTTT. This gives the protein CASSLLSTSRDEKLFF.

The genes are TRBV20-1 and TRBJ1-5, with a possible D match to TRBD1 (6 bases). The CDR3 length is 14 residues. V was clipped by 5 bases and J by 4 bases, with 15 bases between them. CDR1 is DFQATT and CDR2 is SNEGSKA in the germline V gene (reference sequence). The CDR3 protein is CSAYAEGGNQPQHF. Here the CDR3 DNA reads TGCAGTGCTTACGCGGAGGGGGGAAATCAGCCCCAGCATTTT.

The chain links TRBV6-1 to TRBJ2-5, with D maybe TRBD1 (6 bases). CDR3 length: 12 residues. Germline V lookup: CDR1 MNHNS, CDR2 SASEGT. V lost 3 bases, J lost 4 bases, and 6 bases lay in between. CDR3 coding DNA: TGTGCCAGCAGTGAGACAGGAGAGACCCAGTACTTC. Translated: CASSETGETQYF.

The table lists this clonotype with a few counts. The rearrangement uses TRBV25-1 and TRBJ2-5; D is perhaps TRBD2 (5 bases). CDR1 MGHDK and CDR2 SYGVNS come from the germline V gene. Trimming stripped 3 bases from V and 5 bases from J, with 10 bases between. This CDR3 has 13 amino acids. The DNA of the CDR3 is TGTGCCAGCAGTGAGCCTCCGGGGGAGACCCAGTACTTC. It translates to CASSEPPGETQYF. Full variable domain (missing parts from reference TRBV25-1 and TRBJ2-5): EADIYQTPRYLVIGTGKKITLECSQTMGHDKMYWYQQDPGMELHLIHYSYGVNSTEKGDLSSESTVSRIRTEHFPLTLESARPSHTSQYLCASSEPPGETQYFGPGTRLLVL.

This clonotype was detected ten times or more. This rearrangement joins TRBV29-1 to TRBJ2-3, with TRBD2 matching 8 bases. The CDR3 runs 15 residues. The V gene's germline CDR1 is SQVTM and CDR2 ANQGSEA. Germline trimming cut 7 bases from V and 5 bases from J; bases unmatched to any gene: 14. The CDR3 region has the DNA TGCAGCGGCGGCCTCGGGACTAGGCCTAAAGATACGCAGTATTTT. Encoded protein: CSGGLGTRPKDTQYF.

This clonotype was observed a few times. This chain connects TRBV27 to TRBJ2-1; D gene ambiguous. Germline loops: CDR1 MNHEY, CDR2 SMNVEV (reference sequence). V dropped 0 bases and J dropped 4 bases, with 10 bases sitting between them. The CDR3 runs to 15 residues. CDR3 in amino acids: CASSLSGLGYNEQFF. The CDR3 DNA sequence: TGTGCCAGCAGTTTATCGGGGTTAGGGTACAATGAGCAGTTCTTC.

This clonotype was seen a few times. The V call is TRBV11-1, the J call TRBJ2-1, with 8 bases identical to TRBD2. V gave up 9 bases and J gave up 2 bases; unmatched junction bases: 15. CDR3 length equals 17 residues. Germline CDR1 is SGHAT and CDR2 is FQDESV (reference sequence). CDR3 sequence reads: CARIPLEAGDAYNEQFF. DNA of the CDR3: TGTGCCAGAATACCACTCGAAGCGGGAGATGCCTACAATGAGCAGTTCTTC.

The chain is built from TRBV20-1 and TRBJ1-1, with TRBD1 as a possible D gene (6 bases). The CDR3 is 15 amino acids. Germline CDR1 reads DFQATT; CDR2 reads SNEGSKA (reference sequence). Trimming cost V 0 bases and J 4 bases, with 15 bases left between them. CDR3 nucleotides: TGCAGTGCTAGAGAAGGAGGGGGGTACGTCACTGAAGCTTTCTTT. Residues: CSAREGGGYVTEAFF.

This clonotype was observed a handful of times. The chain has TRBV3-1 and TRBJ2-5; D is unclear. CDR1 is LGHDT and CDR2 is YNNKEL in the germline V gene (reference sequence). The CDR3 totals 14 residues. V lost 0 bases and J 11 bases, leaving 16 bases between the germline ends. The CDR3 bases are TGTGCCAGCAGCCAAGATCGGCGCCTTAGGACGCAGTACTTC. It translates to CASSQDRRLRTQYF.

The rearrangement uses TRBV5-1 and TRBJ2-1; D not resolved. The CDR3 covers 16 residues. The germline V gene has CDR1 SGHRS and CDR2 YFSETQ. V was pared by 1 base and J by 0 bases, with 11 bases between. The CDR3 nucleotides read TGCGCCAGCAGCTTGCCCCGACTTGCCTCCTACAATGAGCAGTTCTTC. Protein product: CASSLPRLASYNEQFF.

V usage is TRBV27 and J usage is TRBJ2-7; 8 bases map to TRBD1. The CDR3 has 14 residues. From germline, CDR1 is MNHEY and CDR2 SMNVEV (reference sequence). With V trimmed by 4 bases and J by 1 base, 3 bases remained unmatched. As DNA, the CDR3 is TGTGCCAGCAGTTATACAGGGGGATCCTACGAGCAGTACTTC. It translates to CASSYTGGSYEQYF.

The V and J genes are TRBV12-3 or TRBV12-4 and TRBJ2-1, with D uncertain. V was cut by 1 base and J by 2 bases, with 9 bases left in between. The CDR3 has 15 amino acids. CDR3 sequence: CASSLESGPYNEQFF. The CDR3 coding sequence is TGTGCCAGCAGTTTAGAGTCAGGACCCTACAATGAGCAGTTCTTC.

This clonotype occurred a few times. The CDR3 sequence is CASSSRDRPLQPQHF. The CDR3, as DNA: TGTGCCAGCAGCTCCCGGGACAGACCCCTTCAGCCCCAGCATTTT. This rearrangement joins TRBV7-2 to TRBJ1-5; 7 nucleotides match TRBD1. The length of the CDR3 is 15 residues. Germline V gene data show CDR1 as SGHTA and CDR2 as FQGNSA. The V gene end was trimmed by 4 bases and the J gene end by 6 bases; junction bases not matched to a gene: 9. The whole variable domain, remainder taken from reference TRBV7-2 and TRBJ1-5, is GAGVSQSPSNKVTEKGKDVELRCDPISGHTALYWYRQSLGQGLEFLIYFQGNSAPDKSGLPSDRFSAERTGGSVSTLTIQRTQQEDSAVYLCASSSRDRPLQPQHFGDGTRLSIL.

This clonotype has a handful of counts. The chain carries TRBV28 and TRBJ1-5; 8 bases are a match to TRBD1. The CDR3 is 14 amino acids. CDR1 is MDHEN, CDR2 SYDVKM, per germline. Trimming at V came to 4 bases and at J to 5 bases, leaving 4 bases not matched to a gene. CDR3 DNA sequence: TGTGCCAGCAGTTCGACAGGGGAATATCAGCCCCAGCATTTT. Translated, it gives CASSSTGEYQPQHF.

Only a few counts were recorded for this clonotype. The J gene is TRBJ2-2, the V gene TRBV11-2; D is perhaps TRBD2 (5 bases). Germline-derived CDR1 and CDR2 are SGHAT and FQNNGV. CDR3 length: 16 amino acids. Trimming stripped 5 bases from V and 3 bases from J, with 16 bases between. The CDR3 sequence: CASSPRAGGYTGELFF. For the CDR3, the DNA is TGTGCCAGCAGCCCCAGAGCCGGAGGTTACACCGGGGAGCTGTTTTTT.

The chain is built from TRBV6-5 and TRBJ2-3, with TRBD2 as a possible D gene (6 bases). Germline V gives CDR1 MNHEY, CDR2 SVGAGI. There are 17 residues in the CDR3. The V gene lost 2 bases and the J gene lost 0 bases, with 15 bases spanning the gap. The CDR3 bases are TGTGCCAGCAGTTACAACCGTCTAGCGACTAGCACAGATACGCAGTATTTT. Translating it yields CASSYNRLATSTDTQYF.

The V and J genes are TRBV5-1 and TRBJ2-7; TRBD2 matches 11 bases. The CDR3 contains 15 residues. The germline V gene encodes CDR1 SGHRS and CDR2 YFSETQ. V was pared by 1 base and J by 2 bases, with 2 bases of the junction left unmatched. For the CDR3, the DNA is TGCGCCAGCAGCTTGATAGCGGGAGGGACCTACGAGCAGTACTTC. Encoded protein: CASSLIAGGTYEQYF. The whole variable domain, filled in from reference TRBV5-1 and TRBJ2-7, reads KAGVTQTPRYLIKTRGQQVTLSCSPISGHRSVSWYQQTPGQGLQFLFEYFSETQRNKGNFPGRFSGRQFSNSRSEMNVSTLELGDSALYLCASSLIAGGTYEQYFGPGTRLTVT.

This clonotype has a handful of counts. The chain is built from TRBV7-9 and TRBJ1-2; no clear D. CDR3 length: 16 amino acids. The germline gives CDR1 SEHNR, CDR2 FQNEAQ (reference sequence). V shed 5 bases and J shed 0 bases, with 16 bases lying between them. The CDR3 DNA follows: TGTGCCAGCAGCCCAGTGCACAGAACCGCTAACTATGGCTACACCTTC. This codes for CASSPVHRTANYGYTF.

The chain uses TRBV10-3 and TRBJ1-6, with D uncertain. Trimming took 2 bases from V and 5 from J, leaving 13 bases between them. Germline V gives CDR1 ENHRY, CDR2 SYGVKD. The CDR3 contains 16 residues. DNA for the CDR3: TGTGCCATCAGTGAGCCCTCTACGGGGAATAATTCACCCCTCCACTTT. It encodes CAISEPSTGNNSPLHF.

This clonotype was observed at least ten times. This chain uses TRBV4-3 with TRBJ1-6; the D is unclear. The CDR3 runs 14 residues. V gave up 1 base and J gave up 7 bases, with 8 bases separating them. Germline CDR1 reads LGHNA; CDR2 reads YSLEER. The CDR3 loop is CASSQGLRNSPLHF. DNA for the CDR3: TGCGCCAGCAGCCAAGGCTTAAGAAATTCACCCCTCCACTTT.

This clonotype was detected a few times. CDR3 amino acids: CASSGDSGYNEQFF. CDR3 in DNA: TGTGCCAGCTCCGGGGACTCCGGGTACAATGAGCAGTTCTTC. The chain couples TRBV9 to TRBJ2-1, with a tentative D call TRBD2 (6 bases). V gave up 7 bases and J gave up 4 bases, with 15 bases separating them. CDR1 and CDR2 (germline): SGDLS, YYNGEE. The CDR3 is 14 amino acids.

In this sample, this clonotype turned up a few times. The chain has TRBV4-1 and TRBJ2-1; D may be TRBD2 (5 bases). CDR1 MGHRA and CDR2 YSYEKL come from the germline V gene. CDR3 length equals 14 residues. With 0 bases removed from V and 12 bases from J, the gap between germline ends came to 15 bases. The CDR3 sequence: CASSQEGSPRLQFF. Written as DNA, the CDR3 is TGCGCCAGCAGCCAAGAGGGGAGTCCGCGGTTGCAGTTCTTC.

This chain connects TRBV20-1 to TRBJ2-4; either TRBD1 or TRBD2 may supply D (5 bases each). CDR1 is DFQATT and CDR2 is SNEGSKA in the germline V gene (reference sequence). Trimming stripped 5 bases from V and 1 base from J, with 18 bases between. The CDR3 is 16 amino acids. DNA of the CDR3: TGCAGTGCTGAAGGGGAAGGGAGATCGGCCAAAAACATTCAGTACTTC. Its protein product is CSAEGEGRSAKNIQYF.

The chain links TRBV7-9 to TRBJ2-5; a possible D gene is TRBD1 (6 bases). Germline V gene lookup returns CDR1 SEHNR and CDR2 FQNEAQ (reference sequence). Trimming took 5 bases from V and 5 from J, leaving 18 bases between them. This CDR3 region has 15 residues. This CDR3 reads CASSAINRAGETQYF. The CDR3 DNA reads TGTGCCAGCAGCGCAATAAACAGGGCTGGGGAGACCCAGTACTTC.

DNA of the CDR3: TGTGCCAGCAGCCTCGGGCAGGCTGTGGCAGATACGCAGTATTTT. The encoded protein is CASSLGQAVADTQYF. V and J are TRBV7-3 and TRBJ2-3; no reliable D call. This CDR3 has 15 amino acids. V lost 5 bases, J lost 4 bases, and 16 bases lay in between. Germline V CDR1 and CDR2: SGHTA, FQGTGA.

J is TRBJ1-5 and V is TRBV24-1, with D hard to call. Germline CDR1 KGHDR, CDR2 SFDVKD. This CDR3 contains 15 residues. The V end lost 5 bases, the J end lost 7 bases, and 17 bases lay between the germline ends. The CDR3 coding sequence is TGTGCCACCAGTGCCAGTTGGGGATCGGAACAGCCCCAGCATTTT. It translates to CATSASWGSEQPQHF.

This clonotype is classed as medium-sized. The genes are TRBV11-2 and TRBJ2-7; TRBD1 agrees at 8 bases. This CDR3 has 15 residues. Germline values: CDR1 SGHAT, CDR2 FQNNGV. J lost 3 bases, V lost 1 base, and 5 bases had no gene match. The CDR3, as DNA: TGTGCCAGCAGCTTAGGACGGACAGGGCTCTACGAGCAGTACTTC. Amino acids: CASSLGRTGLYEQYF.

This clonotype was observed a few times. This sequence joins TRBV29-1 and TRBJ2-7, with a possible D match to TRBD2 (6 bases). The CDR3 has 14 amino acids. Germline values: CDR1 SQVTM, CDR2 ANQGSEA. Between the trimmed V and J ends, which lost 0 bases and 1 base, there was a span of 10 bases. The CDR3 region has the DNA TGCAGCGTTGAAGAGCGGGATAAATCCTACGAGCAGTACTTC. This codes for CSVEERDKSYEQYF.